Listed here are 13 T cell receptor beta chains from one sample, sequenced in a study of PD-1 blockade in classical Hodgkin lymphoma. Data came from immunoSEQ multiplex PCR; TCRdb stores just in-frame clones and leaves some out. The table shows 20,000 to 30,000 clones, with approximately 81% occurring only once. Autologous stem cell transplantation was followed by relapse in every patient, and brentuximab vedotin exposure varied. Source: peripheral blood mononuclear cells (PBMCs), taken before the second cycle of nivolumab. These receptors all come from a human donor with classical Hodgkin lymphoma.

The V gene is TRBV28, the J gene TRBJ2-3; D is unclear. The germline gives CDR1 MDHEN, CDR2 SYDVKM. This CDR3 has 12 amino acids. Trimming took 4 bases from V and 7 from J, leaving 9 bases between them. The DNA for the CDR3 is TGTGCCAGCAGTTCCGGGTTATATACGCAGTATTTT. Encoded protein: CASSSGLYTQYF.

The V and J genes are TRBV19 and TRBJ2-1; a possible D gene is TRBD2 (6 bases). This CDR3 spans 15 amino acids. Germline V gene data show CDR1 as LNHDA and CDR2 as SQIVND (reference sequence). Deletions cut 2 bases from V and 4 bases from J, with 12 bases between. DNA of the CDR3: TGTGCCAGTAGTATATTACGGACTACTTACAATGAGCAGTTCTTC. It specifies CASSILRTTYNEQFF.

The chain is built from TRBV5-1 and TRBJ1-1; TRBD1 matches at 8 bases. The trim removed 2 bases at V and 0 bases at J, leaving 12 bases unmatched. The CDR3 contains 18 residues. Germline V gene lookup returns CDR1 SGHRS and CDR2 YFSETQ. In DNA, the CDR3 is TGCGCCAGCAGCTTACGCCCAAATGGACAGGGAATGAACACTGAAGCTTTCTTT. Protein product: CASSLRPNGQGMNTEAFF.

The table lists this clone with a few counts. This chain links TRBV18 with TRBJ2-7, with 12 positions matching TRBD2. Germline CDR1 and CDR2: KGHSH and LQKENI. This CDR3 has 15 amino acids. V lost 4 bases, J lost 3 bases, and 4 bases stayed unmatched. The CDR3 protein is CASSQGLAGLYEQYF. DNA for the CDR3: TGTGCCAGCTCACAAGGACTAGCGGGACTCTACGAGCAGTACTTC.

The rearrangement uses TRBV6-1 and TRBJ1-2; possibly TRBD1 for D (5 bases). Trimming pared 7 bases from V and 7 bases from J, leaving 19 bases between. CDR1 and CDR2 from the germline V gene are MNHNS and SASEGT. The CDR3 totals 14 residues. CDR3 nucleotide sequence: TGTGCCAGCATCCCGGGAAAAGGGGCGGCTGGCTACACCTTC. Its protein product is CASIPGKGAAGYTF.

CDR3 residues: CAWSATRGPGETQYF. CDR3 sequence (DNA): TGTGCCTGGAGTGCGACCAGGGGACCGGGCGAGACCCAGTACTTC. The chain combines TRBV30 with TRBJ2-5, with D maybe TRBD1 (6 bases). Germline CDR1 is GTSNPN and CDR2 is SVGIG (reference sequence). V lost 1 base and J 5 bases, leaving 17 bases between the germline ends. The length of the CDR3 is 15 residues.

The chain carries TRBV5-1 and TRBJ1-1; 7 nucleotides line up with TRBD1. V shed 4 bases, J shed 3 bases, and the junction held 9 bases outside the gene matches. The CDR3 loop spans 15 amino acids. The germline gives CDR1 SGHRS, CDR2 YFSETQ. CDR3 amino acids: CASSKGRGPDTEAFF. CDR3 sequence (DNA): TGCGCCAGCAGCAAGGGGAGGGGGCCGGACACTGAAGCTTTCTTT.

The chain is built from TRBV19 and TRBJ1-3; D gene ambiguous. CDR3 size: 15 residues. Deletions cut 3 bases from V and 0 bases from J, with 9 bases between. In germline, CDR1 is LNHDA, CDR2 SQIVND (reference sequence). The CDR3 region has the DNA TGTGCCAGTAGTATCGCAGCGCGCTCTGGAAACACCATATATTTT. Amino acid sequence: CASSIAARSGNTIYF. Combining the CDR3 with reference TRBV19 and TRBJ1-3 gives the whole variable domain DGGITQSPKYLFRKEGQNVTLSCEQNLNHDAMYWYRQDPGQGLRLIYYSQIVNDFQKGDIAEGYSVSREKKESFPLTVTSAQKNPTAFYLCASSIAARSGNTIYFGEGSWLTVV.

This chain joins TRBV29-1 and TRBJ2-3; 7 bases fit TRBD1. Per the germline V gene, CDR1 is SQVTM and CDR2 is ANQGSEA. V was clipped by 8 bases and J by 1 base; unmatched bases: 9. CDR3 length: 14 residues. This CDR3 is CSSTGTAGTDTQYF. DNA of the CDR3: TGCAGCTCTACCGGGACAGCAGGCACAGATACGCAGTATTTT.

This clone has a single count. V is TRBV30 and J is TRBJ1-2, with D perhaps TRBD1 (5 bases). V was clipped by 6 bases and J by 13 bases, with 21 bases between them. The CDR3 consists of 12 residues. Germline values: CDR1 GTSNPN, CDR2 SVGIG (reference sequence). This chain's CDR3 is CACNIRDSSRTF. In DNA form, the CDR3 reads TGTGCCTGCAATATCCGGGACTCATCTCGCACCTTC.

This clone was seen just once. This chain connects TRBV6-4 to TRBJ2-3; no firm D call. This CDR3 comprises 12 residues. V was clipped by 2 bases and J by 2 bases, with 2 bases between them. The V gene's germline CDR1 is MRHNA and CDR2 SNTAGT. The CDR3 coding sequence is TGTGCCAGCAGTGACAACACAGATACGCAGTATTTT. The encoded protein is CASSDNTDTQYF.

This clone was recorded a few times. The V call is TRBV5-1, the J call TRBJ1-5; D is unresolved. This CDR3 has 14 amino acids. The germline V gene has CDR1 SGHRS and CDR2 YFSETQ. Trimming took off 0 bases at V and 2 bases at J, with 6 bases between the two ends. The CDR3 is CASSLVPGNQPQHF. DNA for the CDR3: TGCGCCAGCAGCTTGGTCCCAGGCAATCAGCCCCAGCATTTT.

The J gene is TRBJ2-1, the V gene TRBV7-9, with 8 nucleotides matching TRBD2. CDR3 length: 17 residues. With 11 bases clipped from V and 7 bases from J, the junction kept 22 bases outside the gene matches. Per germline, CDR1 SEHNR and CDR2 FQNEAQ (reference sequence). CDR3 sequence: CASAREGVGLLGNEQFF. In DNA, the CDR3 is TGTGCCTCAGCCCGGGAGGGAGTTGGTTTGTTGGGAAATGAGCAGTTCTTC.